This T cell receptor (beta chain) comes out of a study of cytomegalovirus exposure and HLA in healthy donors (dated by TCRdb to 2015 to 2018). In terms of the full investigation: According to an earlier analysis of a few hundred of the donors, 150 million to 200 million T cells yielded 117 million unique TCR beta sequences and less than 300 Gb of sequence data. An early release that covered about 600 HLA-typed donors contained approximately 300 gigabases of sequencing data and 65 million to 100 million unique TCR sequences. The genetic ancestry cluster associated with self-reported Caucasian donors included over 65% of the 398 genotyped donors. The study aimed to test whether signatures of past pathogen exposure could be identified by cataloging public T cell receptors. The T cell repertoires of 550 to 850 subjects were profiled by immunosequencing and related to cytomegalovirus serostatus. A separate validation cohort of 100 to 150 different subjects was used in addition to the approximately 640-subject first cohort. High-throughput TCR immunosequencing, statistical association of individual TCRs with disease status, and machine learning were combined to predict cytomegalovirus infection status. A later analysis re-analyzed previously published TCR beta repertoires from 500 to 700 donors and added high-resolution HLA genotyping to study TCR occurrence patterns. The later analysis used no new phenotypic data to find candidate immune exposures, relying instead on TCR beta sequences and their occurrence across donors. An earlier analysis of fewer than 750 of the donors used high-throughput TCR beta sequencing to judge whether each TCR beta V gene segment behaved as functional or pseudogenic. Donor age, sex, ethnicity and CMV serostatus were compiled alongside the repertoire data. In a later genetic analysis, genome-wide SNP genotypes for about 55% of the roughly 670 donors were used, and that subset was treated as a discovery cohort. All discovery cohort repertoires had been generated using a single sequencing platform. HLA typing covered class I and class II loci at four-digit resolution. Typing coverage varied by locus: about 620-630 donors for A, B, C, DRB1 and DQB1; approximately 560 for DQA1; approximately 610 for DPA1; under 490 for DPB1. About five DR-DQ haplotypes were handled as single units for association and clustering because linkage in the cohort was strong. On average, roughly 240,000 unique TCR beta nucleotide sequences were sequenced per donor among 350 to 400 genotyped donors of the cohort, with 15% to 20% of those sequences being non-productive.

In total, roughly 670 healthy bone marrow donors made up the cohort. At the time of sampling, all cohort members were nominally healthy, though unrecorded immune exposures were likely present. The donor was CMV seronegative and was included in the group of around 320 seronegative cohort members. Every donor gave a peripheral blood sample, and the peripheral blood mononuclear cells from that sample were used for TCR beta sequencing. The Qiagen DNeasy Blood Extraction Kit was used to extract genomic DNA from the blood cell samples. Beyond this particular receptor, the publication reports: According to a later analysis, TCR association rates differed among HLA loci, with DRB1 alleles showing the most associated TCRs and HLA-C alleles showing the fewest. A later analysis found that HLA-associated TCR beta chains were more clonally expanded and had lower generation probabilities than equally common non-associated chains. A further reported finding was that TCR beta sequences accurately predicted the HLA-A and HLA-B alleles for most subjects in the first cohort. Sequencing depth was assumed to be roughly uniform across donors in the presence/absence analyses, though that assumption may not hold. Correlated functional status among segregating V segments might be attributable to linkage disequilibrium, but an unknown experimental factor could not be ruled out. Immune exposure information for the cohort was limited to CMV serostatus. In an earlier analysis of about 600 of the donors, most TCR beta V segments appeared in productive rearrangements about 87% or about 30% of the time, broadly matching IMGT annotations. The study listed over 150 TCR beta chains as associated with cytomegalovirus. Several of the top co-occurrence clusters appeared to be linked to parvovirus B19, influenza, CMV and Epstein-Barr virus, according to a later analysis. Because some donors lacked HLA typing at each locus, the association tests relied only on the typed subset. It was suggested by the authors that the approach could potentially be generalized to other disease states and immunological phenotypes. A later genetic analysis reported fewer N-insertions in productive TCRs among donors in an Asian-associated ancestry cluster than the approximately 670-donor mean. Most TCR sequences were seen in very few donors, while some public TCRs were found in many individuals. A few of the identified cytomegalovirus-associated TCR beta chains were confirmed in vitro to be specific for cytomegalovirus antigens. Some IMGT-functional V segments, including TRBV6-2 and TRBV6-3, could not be told apart with the 87-base-pair reads, so those segments were excluded. Because counts were too low, some 17 rarely observed V segments, including chromosome 9 orphons, were excluded from the earlier analysis of around 640 of the donors. When HLA alleles, especially DR and DQ, strongly co-occurred, TCR associations were difficult to assign to individual alleles. Cytomegalovirus status was reported to be diagnosed by the classifier with high specificity and sensitivity in both the original and validation cohorts. In a later analysis, most CMV-associated TCR beta chains were found to appear HLA-restricted, with HLA associations seemingly driven largely by CMV exposure. A later genetic analysis associated a missense DCLRE1C variant with V-gene and J-gene trimming of TCR beta chains, and an independent cohort replicated the association. A cluster of highly shared sequence variants was judged likely to be a technical artifact of the sequencing pipeline. Only TCR beta chains were sequenced in this cohort, and the absence of alpha or paired-chain data limited detectable features. Specific HLA alleles were associated with 16,951 TCR beta sequences at a false discovery rate of 0.05 in a later analysis.

The germline V gene encodes CDR1 KGHSH and CDR2 LQKENI. V is pared back by 6 bases and J by 0 bases, with 15 bases lying between the germline termini. The CDR3 measures 15 amino acids from cysteine to phenylalanine. This entry keeps only the CDR3 DNA: 45 bases, framed from base 1. Points on this clone: Its antigen target is currently unknown.

Library preparation employed the immunoSEQ multiplex PCR assay. For the multiplex PCR, a mixture combining 60 forward primers for TCR Vbeta segments and 13 reverse primers for TCR Jbeta segments was used. The CDR3 region of rearranged TCR beta genes was amplified from genomic DNA with a multiplex PCR assay. On the Illumina HiSeq System, the amplified TCR beta libraries were sequenced as 87-base-pair reads. Per the source publication's procedure: Across the 500 to 850 repertoires, a later analysis counted 80 million or so unique TCR beta chains, 8.5 million to 12 million of which were shared by at least two donors. A nearest-neighbor algorithm error-corrected the raw reads and collapsed the reads into unique sequences, merging closely related sequences to remove PCR and sequencing errors. Alignment of CDR3 sequences to IMGT reference sequences was used to assign V, D and J gene segments. For a sequence to be retained, at least a six-nucleotide match to both a V gene segment and a J gene segment was required. A rearrangement counted as productive if the CDR3 had no stop codons and remained in frame with V and J, and every other rearrangement counted as non-productive. CDR3 was defined by IMGT convention, running from the second conserved V-encoded cysteine to the conserved J-encoded phenylalanine. In an earlier analysis of around 540 of the donors, sequences lacking an unambiguous match to a single V gene segment were excluded. In an earlier analysis of a few hundred of the donors, a V segment was called functional when productive rearrangements were above 56.7%, and segregating when the standard deviation between donors exceeded 5%. A statistical classification framework was built for diagnosing cytomegalovirus status from the catalog of TCR beta chain sequences. A later analysis assigned V and J genes by comparing TCR nucleotide sequences with IMGT/GENE-DB human TR gene sequences. The TCRdist pipeline was used in a later analysis to assign CDR3 sequences and most-parsimonious VDJ recombination scenarios. In a later analysis, each TCR beta chain was defined by its CDR3 amino acid sequence together with its V-gene family, and reads lacking a unique V-gene family were excluded. As a way to deal with suspected cross-contamination and a sequencing artifact, a later analysis dropped over 550 nucleotide sequences that were highly shared and had low generation probability. A later analysis calculated a clonal expansion index for each public chain from normalized within-repertoire ranks of inferred template counts. Generation probabilities in a later analysis came from a VDJ recombination model fitted to out-of-frame rearrangements, and those results were checked against IGoR. In a later analysis, hypergeometric tests were used to score TCR-TCR, TCR-HLA and TCR-CMV co-occurrence, with a repertoire-size bias correction applied to TCR pairs. In a later analysis, false discovery rates were estimated by permuting HLA or CMV assignments 20 times. In a later analysis, co-occurring TCRs were grouped with DBSCAN, and TCRdist sequence similarity was added when clustering was performed within HLA-allele-positive subsets. For co-occurrence clustering, repertoires with fewer than 30,000 or more than 120,000 public chains were excluded, along with five repertoires with anomalous nucleotide sharing. TCRdb took over this immuneACCESS table, retaining in-frame rearrangements with V and J assigned. Such tables are incomplete; in checked studies, under half of the missing clones stem from an unresolved V gene, and the remainder is unexplained. V and J calls and clone size come straight from that table; D and trimming were deduced from the DNA. The data table for this sample lists around 42,000 clones. The ten most abundant clones make up 1% to 1.5% of the sample.

This TCR derives from a man aged 30 to 45 in good health and CMV-seronegative. Sequenced: PBMCs. In this chain, TRBV18 is recombined with TRBJ2-7; the best D guess is TRBD2, with 6 bases matching. Here the CDR3 is given as CASSPSSGSSYEQYF. Read as DNA, the sequence is TGTGCCAGCTCCCCCAGTAGCGGAAGCTCCTACGAGCAGTACTTC.